A single sample is the source of the 32 T cell receptor beta chains below, sequenced in a study of PD-1 blockade in classical Hodgkin lymphoma. Following autologous stem cell transplantation, relapse occurred in every patient, and exposure to brentuximab vedotin varied. Negative magnetic selection isolated CD4+ T cells from thawed PBMCs. Produced via immunoSEQ multiplex PCR; TCRdb's table is partial and in-frame only. The sample shows 31,000 or so clones, less than 90% of them seen only once. The sample in question was CD4+ T cells from blood, obtained at baseline. The receptors were sampled from a human donor with classical Hodgkin lymphoma.

The V call is TRBV6-6, the J call TRBJ2-1; 10 bases line up with TRBD1. Looked up from germline, CDR1 is MNHNY and CDR2 is SVGAGI (reference sequence). The CDR3 is 13 residues long. V was pared by 5 bases and J by 8 bases, with 3 bases of the junction left unmatched. CDR3 in amino acids: CASSKDRGYEQFF. CDR3 DNA sequence: TGTGCCAGCAGTAAGGACAGGGGGTATGAGCAGTTCTTC.

The V call is TRBV7-9, the J call TRBJ2-5; no clear D gene. The V gene lost 5 bases and the J gene lost 7 bases, with 8 bases spanning the gap. Germline V lookup: CDR1 SEHNR, CDR2 FQNEAQ (reference sequence). This CDR3 is built from 11 residues. The CDR3 loop reads CASSPGGTQYF. The CDR3, as DNA: TGTGCCAGCAGCCCCGGCGGGACCCAGTACTTC.

J is TRBJ2-4 and V is TRBV4-3; 11 nucleotides match TRBD2. V shed 3 bases and J 16 bases; nucleotides not matched to a gene: 11. Germline V lookup: CDR1 LGHNA, CDR2 YSLEER. The CDR3 contains 14 residues. The CDR3 region is CASSQSTLLAGEYF. CDR3 nucleotides: TGCGCCAGCAGCCAGTCAACCTTACTAGCGGGAGAATACTTC.

In its sample, this clone was seen once. The CDR3: CASSLGPYYEQYF. The CDR3 DNA reads as TGTGCCAGCAGTTTAGGGCCATATTACGAGCAGTACTTC. V gene TRBV27 combines with J gene TRBJ2-7; no clear D. Germline V CDR1 and CDR2: MNHEY, SMNVEV (reference sequence). This CDR3 has 13 residues. Trimming took off 2 bases at V and 4 bases at J, with 9 bases between the two ends.

This clone occurred once. V usage is TRBV2 and J usage is TRBJ2-5; D is unresolved. This CDR3 has 11 amino acids. Trimming took off 5 bases at V and 12 bases at J, with 13 bases between the two ends. Germline V gene sequence: CDR1 SNHLY, CDR2 FYNNEI. In DNA, the CDR3 is TGTGCCAGCAGTTTATCTCTAAATGAGTACTTC. It specifies CASSLSLNEYF.

This clone has just one count. The chain employs TRBV6-1 and TRBJ2-1; 13 bases align to TRBD2. V dropped 2 bases and J dropped 4; count of bases not matched to a gene: 5. Germline loops: CDR1 MNHNS, CDR2 SASEGT. The CDR3 sequence is 17 residues long. The CDR3 DNA sequence: TGTGCCAGCAGTGAAAGGACTAGCGGGAGCAGGTACAATGAGCAGTTCTTC. Translating it yields CASSERTSGSRYNEQFF.

The chain is built from TRBV10-2 and TRBJ2-7; possibly TRBD1 or TRBD2 for D (5 bases each). Germline CDR1 WSHSY, CDR2 SAAADI. CDR3 length: 14 amino acids. The V end was cut by 8 bases, the J end by 8 bases, with 22 bases between. Here the CDR3 DNA reads TGCGCCAGCGGGGGTGGCGCCTCACGCCTCCAGCAGTACTTC. It is translated as CASGGGASRLQQYF.

The CDR3 loop reads CASSLGGRLVSGAFF. As DNA, the CDR3 is TGTGCCAGCAGCTTAGGGGGACGGCTAGTAAGCGGAGCTTTCTTT. This chain uses TRBV7-9 with TRBJ1-1, with a weak D call TRBD1 (5 bases). Per germline, CDR1 SEHNR and CDR2 FQNEAQ (reference sequence). V was clipped by 1 base and J by 10 bases, with 19 bases between them. This CDR3 is 15 amino acids long.

The genes are TRBV28 and TRBJ2-7; tentative D call: TRBD1 (7 bases). The V end lost 5 bases, the J end lost 2 bases, and 19 bases lay between the germline ends. Germline assignment: CDR1 MDHEN and CDR2 SYDVKM. This CDR3 region has 16 residues. DNA for the CDR3: TGTGCCAGCAGTGGTCCGCGGGACAGCGGAGCCTACGAGCAGTACTTC. Protein sequence: CASSGPRDSGAYEQYF.

This sequence joins TRBV7-6 and TRBJ2-7, with 8 bases that match TRBD2. Per germline, CDR1 SGHVS and CDR2 FNYEAQ. V was pared by 0 bases and J by 2 bases, with 6 bases of the junction left unmatched. The length of the CDR3 is 16 residues. The CDR3, as DNA: TGTGCCAGCAGCTTAGCAGCGGGAGACCAACCCTACGAGCAGTACTTC. Translated, it gives CASSLAAGDQPYEQYF.

The chain is built from TRBV5-1 and TRBJ2-5; D might be TRBD1 or TRBD2, each matching 5 bases. The germline CDR1 and CDR2 sequences are SGHRS and YFSETQ. The ends were cut back, 2 bases at V and 3 bases at J, with 8 bases in the middle. The CDR3 is 13 amino acids. The CDR3 DNA reads TGCGCCAGCAGCTTAAGGGGAGAAGAGACCCAGTACTTC. Translating gives CASSLRGEETQYF. Full variable domain (remainder filled in from reference TRBV5-1 and TRBJ2-5): KAGVTQTPRYLIKTRGQQVTLSCSPISGHRSVSWYQQTPGQGLQFLFEYFSETQRNKGNFPGRFSGRQFSNSRSEMNVSTLELGDSALYLCASSLRGEETQYFGPGTRLLVL.

The chain links TRBV29-1 to TRBJ2-1; TRBD2 aligns across 12 bases. Trimming at V came to 7 bases and at J to 7 bases, leaving 5 bases not matched to a gene. The CDR3 runs 13 residues. CDR1 is SQVTM and CDR2 is ANQGSEA in the germline V gene. CDR3 in amino acids: CSAGLAGRNEQFF. The CDR3 bases are TGCAGCGCAGGACTAGCGGGGAGGAATGAGCAGTTCTTC.

This chain uses TRBV14 with TRBJ2-7; unclear D gene. This CDR3 has 12 residues. Germline V CDR1 and CDR2: SGHDN, FVKESK. V was pared by 2 bases and J by 0 bases, with 2 bases between. The CDR3 here is CASSQTSYEQYF. CDR3 coding DNA: TGTGCCAGCAGCCAAACCTCCTACGAGCAGTACTTC.

This chain joins TRBV7-2 and TRBJ2-3; D gene ambiguous. This CDR3 spans 15 amino acids. V was shortened by 2 bases and J by 0 bases, with 9 bases between the two germline ends. CDR1 and CDR2 from the germline V gene are SGHTA and FQGNSA. The CDR3 spells CASSLNPRSTDTQYF. The DNA of the CDR3 is TGTGCCAGCAGCTTAAACCCGCGGAGCACAGATACGCAGTATTTT.

This chain joins TRBV7-2 and TRBJ1-5, with 8 bases lining up with TRBD1. This CDR3 is 15 amino acids long. CDR1 and CDR2 from the germline V gene are SGHTA and FQGNSA. Germline trimming cut 5 bases from V and 7 bases from J; bases unmatched to any gene: 10. CDR3 sequence reads: CASSTTGGRTQPQHF. CDR3 nucleotides: TGTGCCAGCAGCACAACAGGGGGGAGGACGCAGCCCCAGCATTTT. The full variable domain, rest sourced from reference TRBV7-2 and TRBJ1-5, is GAGVSQSPSNKVTEKGKDVELRCDPISGHTALYWYRQSLGQGLEFLIYFQGNSAPDKSGLPSDRFSAERTGGSVSTLTIQRTQQEDSAVYLCASSTTGGRTQPQHFGDGTRLSIL.

The chain combines TRBV10-3 with TRBJ2-7; D remains unclear. In germline, CDR1 is ENHRY, CDR2 SYGVKD. This CDR3 contains 14 residues. V dropped 2 bases and J dropped 5 bases, with 13 bases sitting between them. DNA for the CDR3: TGTGCCATCAGTGAGGGTGGTAGCTTGGACGAGCAGTACTTC. Translated, it gives CAISEGGSLDEQYF.

The V call is TRBV11-2, the J call TRBJ2-7; a weak D match, TRBD2 (6 bases). The ends were cut back, 7 bases at V and 7 bases at J, with 20 bases in the middle. This CDR3 region has 14 residues. From germline, CDR1 is SGHAT and CDR2 FQNNGV. CDR3 DNA sequence: TGTGCCAGCACCGGTGCAGCGGGCTCGGGGGAGCAGTACTTC. It encodes CASTGAAGSGEQYF.

The chain uses TRBV18 and TRBJ1-6, with 8 bases lining up with TRBD1. The J segment lost 7 bases and the V segment lost 8 bases, leaving 7 bases of the junction unmatched. This CDR3 region has 14 residues. In germline, CDR1 is KGHSH, CDR2 LQKENI. CDR3 nucleotides: TGTGCCAGCGAAAGGACAGGGAGAAATTCACCCCTCCACTTT. It translates to CASERTGRNSPLHF.

The CDR3 DNA reads TGTGCCAGCAGTTCAGGGGTGAGAGATACGCAGTATTTT. It encodes CASSSGVRDTQYF. The genes are TRBV6-5 and TRBJ2-3, with D perhaps TRBD1 (6 bases). V dropped 4 bases and J dropped 5 bases, with 10 bases sitting between them. CDR1 is MNHEY and CDR2 is SVGAGI in the germline V gene. The CDR3 totals 13 residues.

This clone was observed once. The chain has TRBV7-8 and TRBJ2-2; 8 nucleotides align to TRBD2. The CDR3 contains 16 residues. V shed 5 bases, J shed 5 bases, and the junction held 10 bases outside the gene matches. From germline, CDR1 is SGHVS and CDR2 FQNEAQ. CDR3 loop: CASSPFGREVTGELFF. Written as DNA, the CDR3 is TGTGCCAGCAGCCCTTTTGGGCGGGAGGTAACCGGGGAGCTGTTTTTT.

The chain recombines TRBV28 with TRBJ2-7, with D perhaps TRBD2 (5 bases). The ends were cut back, 7 bases at V and 1 base at J, with 11 bases in the middle. Germline V gene sequence: CDR1 MDHEN, CDR2 SYDVKM. The CDR3 length is 13 residues. Written as DNA, the CDR3 is TGTGCCAGCATGCCGGGGTCTTCCTACGAGCAGTACTTC. This sequence encodes CASMPGSSYEQYF.

The J gene is TRBJ2-3, the V gene TRBV4-2; tentative D call: TRBD2 (5 bases). Trimming removed 0 bases from V and 0 bases from J, with 10 bases in between. This CDR3 spans 16 amino acids. Germline V gene data show CDR1 as LGHNA and CDR2 as YNFKEQ. The CDR3: CASSQEFGISTDTQYF. CDR3 nucleotide sequence: TGTGCCAGCAGCCAAGAGTTCGGGATAAGCACAGATACGCAGTATTTT.

The CDR3 DNA sequence: TGTGCCAGCAGCCAAGATGCCCGAACCTACGAGCAGTACTTC. This gives the protein CASSQDARTYEQYF. The chain recombines TRBV4-2 with TRBJ2-7; no definite D call. Germline V gene data show CDR1 as LGHNA and CDR2 as YNFKEQ. Deletions cut 0 bases from V and 2 bases from J, with 8 bases between. CDR3 length: 14 residues.

The chain recombines TRBV18 with TRBJ2-3, with 7 bases fitting TRBD1. CDR1 is KGHSH and CDR2 is LQKENI in the germline V gene. CDR3 length: 13 residues. V gave up 3 bases and J gave up 4 bases; unmatched junction bases: 1. The CDR3 loop reads CASSPTGADTQYF. In DNA form, the CDR3 reads TGTGCCAGCTCACCCACAGGGGCAGATACGCAGTATTTT.

The CDR3 protein is CASISGQGRNQPQHF. The CDR3 DNA is TGTGCCAGCATTTCGGGGCAGGGTCGCAATCAGCCCCAGCATTTT. The genes are TRBV6-1 and TRBJ1-5, with D perhaps TRBD1 (5 bases). Trimming shortened V by 7 bases and J by 2 bases, and 15 bases separated the two germline ends. Germline values: CDR1 MNHNS, CDR2 SASEGT. The CDR3 runs to 15 residues.

This chain links TRBV6-1 with TRBJ1-1, with 7 bases aligning to TRBD1. The CDR3 spans 18 residues. Germline V gives CDR1 MNHNS, CDR2 SASEGT. With V trimmed by 2 bases and J by 1 base, 13 bases remained unmatched. In nucleotides, the CDR3 is TGTGCCAGCAGTGAATCCGTTTGGGGCAGGACAGGGAACACTGAAGCTTTCTTT. As protein: CASSESVWGRTGNTEAFF.

The CDR3 sequence is CASTPQGTRGEQYF. The DNA for the CDR3 is TGTGCCAGCACCCCACAGGGCACCCGGGGCGAGCAGTACTTC. The genes are TRBV27 and TRBJ2-7; tentatively, D is TRBD1 (6 bases). There are 14 residues in the CDR3. Trimming cost V 7 bases and J 6 bases, with 19 bases left between them. Looked up from germline, CDR1 is MNHEY and CDR2 is SMNVEV (reference sequence).

This clone has more than one count but fewer than ten. The V gene is TRBV29-1, the J gene TRBJ1-1, with a tentative D call TRBD1 (5 bases). Trimming left V 4 bases short and J 0 bases short, with 15 bases between. The CDR3 spans 15 residues. Germline values: CDR1 SQVTM, CDR2 ANQGSEA. The CDR3 reads CSVVGRYRLNTEAFF. CDR3 nucleotides: TGCAGCGTTGTAGGTCGGTACAGGTTGAACACTGAAGCTTTCTTT.

This chain connects TRBV5-1 to TRBJ2-5; D might be TRBD1 (5 bases). The germline V gene has CDR1 SGHRS and CDR2 YFSETQ. V was cut by 3 bases and J by 5 bases, with 11 bases left in between. The CDR3 extends over 13 amino acids. The CDR3 DNA reads TGCGCCAGCAGCTGGACAAACGGGGAGACCCAGTACTTC. Protein sequence: CASSWTNGETQYF.

The chain links TRBV19 to TRBJ1-2; unclear D gene. Germline V gene sequence: CDR1 LNHDA, CDR2 SQIVND (reference sequence). V shed 3 bases and J shed 2 bases, with 4 bases lying between them. The CDR3 has 12 amino acids. The CDR3 loop reads CASSIPNYGYTF. In DNA, the CDR3 is TGTGCCAGTAGTATCCCAAACTATGGCTACACCTTC. Full variable domain (remainder filled in from reference TRBV19 and TRBJ1-2): DGGITQSPKYLFRKEGQNVTLSCEQNLNHDAMYWYRQDPGQGLRLIYYSQIVNDFQKGDIAEGYSVSREKKESFPLTVTSAQKNPTAFYLCASSIPNYGYTFGSGTRLTVV.

The CDR3 DNA sequence: TGTGCCAGCACCACTGACAGGGTGAACACTGAAGCTTTCTTT. Translated, it gives CASTTDRVNTEAFF. The gene calls are TRBV7-2 and TRBJ1-1, with 7 bases aligning to TRBD1. V dropped 7 bases and J dropped 0; count of bases not matched to a gene: 5. CDR1 SGHTA and CDR2 FQGNSA come from the germline V gene. This CDR3 has 14 residues.

The CDR3 loop reads CSARPFSEQYF. The CDR3 bases are TGCAGTGCTCGCCCGTTCTCCGAGCAGTACTTC. The rearrangement uses TRBV20-1 and TRBJ2-7, with unresolved D. The CDR3 extends over 11 amino acids. Trimming cost V 5 bases and J 6 bases, with 11 bases left between them. Germline CDR1 and CDR2: DFQATT and SNEGSKA (reference sequence).